The 7 T cell receptor beta chains reported below all come from one sample, sequenced in a study of metastatic and nonmetastatic thyroid tumors. Nobody among the patients had been given any treatment before thyroid surgery. Via MiXCR, TCRdb re-called the PCR reads. Of approximately 40,000 clones listed, 28% are singletons. Sequenced sample: blood. Receptors were obtained from a male donor with papillary thyroid cancer or a benign thyroid nodule (not recorded which). Some clones in this sample may be carry-over from other donors' samples.

This clone was seen more than once but under ten times. The junction does not match germline at one end; this may be a read error. The rearrangement joins TRBV6-1 to TRBJ2-2, with 8 bases fitting TRBD2. The CDR3 has 16 amino acids. Germline CDR1 and CDR2: MNHNS and SASEGT. The CDR3 DNA sequence: TGTGCCAGCAGTGCACTAGCGGTAGGTGACACCGTGGAGCTGTTTTTT. The encoded protein is CASSALAVGDTVELFF.

This clone was seen ten or more times. Other nucleotide sequences in the sample specify the same CDR3. CDR3 protein: CASSSMGESGTDTQYF. In nucleotides, the CDR3 is TGCGCCAGCAGTTCCATGGGGGAAAGCGGGACAGATACGCAGTATTTT. This sequence joins TRBV4-1 and TRBJ2-3; D may be TRBD2 (6 bases). The V and J ends lost 6 bases and 3 bases respectively, with 19 bases between them. Germline V gene lookup returns CDR1 MGHRA and CDR2 YSYEKL. This CDR3 has 16 amino acids.

The chain recombines TRBV12-3 or TRBV12-4 with TRBJ2-7, with TRBD1 as a possible D gene (5 bases). V lost 5 bases, J lost 3 bases, and 11 bases lay in between. CDR3 size: 13 residues. The CDR3, as DNA: TGTGCCAGCAGTAGGGGCCAAGACTACGAGCAGTACTTC. Translating gives CASSRGQDYEQYF.

J is TRBJ2-7 and V is TRBV6-1, with 7 bases matching TRBD1. Looked up from germline, CDR1 is MNHNS and CDR2 is SASEGT. V dropped 6 bases and J dropped 1; count of bases not matched to a gene: 9. This CDR3 spans 15 amino acids. CDR3 sequence: CASRAGTVSSYEQYF. CDR3 bases: TGTGCCAGCAGAGCCGGGACAGTCTCTTCCTACGAGCAGTACTTC.

Ten or more counts support this clone. The chain combines TRBV29-1 with TRBJ1-5, with TRBD1 matching over 12 bases. J lost 4 bases, V lost 6 bases, and 7 bases had no gene match. Germline-derived CDR1 and CDR2 are SQVTM and ANQGSEA. CDR3 size: 15 residues. CDR3 in amino acids: CSVAGTGGKNQPQHF. CDR3 in DNA: TGCAGCGTGGCCGGGACAGGGGGCAAGAATCAGCCCCAGCATTTT.

This clone was detected only once. The conserved final phenylalanine or tryptophan is absent from the CDR3, which likely points to a read error. The chain employs TRBV6-2 or TRBV6-3 and TRBJ1-2; D unclear. Germline assignment: CDR1 MNHEY and CDR2 SVGEGT. The V and J ends lost 4 bases and 4 bases respectively, with 10 bases between them. The CDR3 runs 13 residues. CDR3 sequence reads: CASSSKPPYGYTL. CDR3 coding DNA: TGTGCCAGCAGTTCAAAACCCCCCTATGGCTACACCTTA.

The table lists this clone with many counts. No conserved phenylalanine or tryptophan ends this CDR3, so it is likely a read error. The chain combines TRBV5-1 with TRBJ2-7, with D unclear. In germline, CDR1 is SGHRS, CDR2 YFSETQ. The CDR3 runs 11 residues. With 2 bases removed from V and 5 bases from J, the gap between germline ends came to 5 bases. CDR3 sequence: CASSFNDEQYS. In nucleotides, the CDR3 is TGCGCCAGCAGCTTTAACGACGAGCAGTACTCC.